A few counts support the clone carrying this T cell receptor beta chain. The antigen is undetermined. This specimen comes from a study of T-cell memory formation after mild COVID-19. Study-wide context: Clustering of TCRs was largely donor specific. Study conclusions and caveats: Nothing confirmed that second-wave clones peaking on day 37 were specific for SARS-CoV-2. Researchers report contracting CD4+ clones mostly in CM and EM, with CD8+ clones in EMRA. Certain responding clones were present in pre-infection memory, suggesting participation of cross-reactive memory.

V lost 6 bases and J 3 bases, leaving 15 bases between the germline ends. CDR1 and CDR2 from the germline V gene are MNHEY and SVGAGI. CDR3 length: 14 amino acids. A single record per CDR3 protein comes from TCRdb applying MiXCR to the 5' RACE reads. The table lists roughly 610,000 distinct CDR3 sequences, around 16% of them singletons, with roughly 8% in the top ten. Sequencing was done on a sample of PBMCs or a T cell subset sorted from them (not recorded which). This TCR came from an adult woman who had mild COVID-19 (a few samples of this study predate the infection). Cell type and time point are not known. The chain has TRBV6-5 and TRBJ2-7, with D tentatively TRBD2 (6 bases). CDR3 sequence: CASSRGEPLYEQYF. CDR3 sequence (DNA): TGTGCCAGCAGCCGCGGGGAACCGCTCTACGAGCAGTACTTC.